This is a list of T cell receptor beta chains from one sample in a study of shared clonotypes between healthy human individuals. Assay used: immunoSEQ multiplex PCR; TCRdb lists only in-frame clones, some missing. The data hold around 700,000 clones, with around 67% observed a single time. Sequencing was carried out using memory CD4+ T cells sorted from blood. All receptors derive from a woman in her thirties in good health. CDR3s include the opening cysteine and the closing phenylalanine or tryptophan. The order of the fields is clone size, V gene, D gene, J gene, CDR3 DNA, CDR3 protein. A D gene is named only where the DNA matches it firmly. Not every row has a clone size; where given, it reads once, few, many or a size class.

>NA|TRBV29-1|NA|TRBJ2-5
TGCAGCGTTGAGAGGGGGGCGAAAGAGACCCAGTACTTC
CSVERGAKETQYF
>many|TRBV19|TRBD1|TRBJ1-5
TGTGCCAGTAGTATGGGGAGACAGGGTAGCAATCAGCCCCAGCATTTT
CASSMGRQGSNQPQHF
>NA|TRBV6-6|TRBD1|TRBJ1-1
TGTGCCAGCAGTTCACAGGGGGAAGCGAGGTACACTGAAGCTTTCTTT
CASSSQGEARYTEAFF
>NA|TRBV28|NA|TRBJ1-4
TGTGCCAGCAGTTTACCAGGGGATGAAAAACTGTTTTTT
CASSLPGDEKLFF
>NA|TRBV7-6|TRBD2|TRBJ2-1
TGTGCCAGCAGCTCTCCTGAGCGGGGGGTAAATGAGCAGTTCTTC
CASSSPERGVNEQFF
>NA|TRBV29-1|TRBD2|TRBJ2-2
TGCAGCGCAGGAACCACTAGCGGGAGTGACACCGGGGAGCTGTTTTTT
CSAGTTSGSDTGELFF
>NA|TRBV29-1|TRBD1|TRBJ2-5
TGCAGCGTTGCGGGACAGGGGGTTCAGACCCAGTACTTC
CSVAGQGVQTQYF
>NA|TRBV10-3|TRBD2|TRBJ2-2
TGTGCCATCAGTGAAAGACTAGCAGTTGACGGGAAGAGCGGGGAGCTGTTTTTT
CAISERLAVDGKSGELFF
>few|TRBV5-4|TRBD1|TRBJ2-7
TGTGCCAGCAGCAGGGACCGGGGACAGGGGAGGTACGAGCAGTACTTC
CASSRDRGQGRYEQYF
>NA|TRBV5-4|TRBD2|TRBJ2-1
TGTGCCAGCAGCTTACTCACTAGCGGGATTAACAATGAGCAGTTCTTC
CASSLLTSGINNEQFF
>few|TRBV5-8|TRBD1|TRBJ1-5
TGTGCCAGCAGTCATGACAGGGTTGAACAGCCCCAGCATTTT
CASSHDRVEQPQHF
>many|TRBV27|NA|TRBJ1-5
TGTGCCAGCAGTTTTGGGATAGGGGATCAGCCCCAGCATTTT
CASSFGIGDQPQHF
>NA|TRBV19|TRBD1|TRBJ1-1
TGTGCCAGTAGTATCAACAGGGGGCGCGGCACTGAAGCTTTCTTT
CASSINRGRGTEAFF
>NA|TRBV5-1|NA|TRBJ1-1
TGCGCCAGCAGCTCCGGGGACGTTCCTCTGAACACTGAAGCTTTCTTT
CASSSGDVPLNTEAFF
>once|TRBV28|TRBD1|TRBJ2-3
TGTGCCAGCAGGGGGACAGGATCGGGCACAGATACGCAGTATTTT
CASRGTGSGTDTQYF
>few|TRBV2|NA|TRBJ2-7
TGTGCCAGCAGTGGCAGGGGGGGAAGCGAGCAGTACTTC
CASSGRGGSEQYF
>NA|TRBV28|NA|TRBJ1-4
TGTGCCAGCAGTTTCGGACCTACAACTAATGAAAAACTGTTTTTT
CASSFGPTTNEKLFF
>once|TRBV19|NA|TRBJ2-5
TGTGCCAGTAGTCTTGGGGGGACAGCCCAAGAGACCCAGTACTTC
CASSLGGTAQETQYF
>NA|TRBV27|TRBD1|TRBJ1-1
TGTGCCAGCAGTTTATCCTCAGGGGGGTTTTATGAAGCTTTCTTT
CASSLSSGGFYEAFF
>NA|TRBV28|NA|TRBJ1-1
TGTGCCAGCAGTTCGGGGTCGCCGGAAGCTTTCTTT
CASSSGSPEAFF
>once|TRBV2|NA|TRBJ2-1
TGTGCCAGCAGTGTGGCGAATGAGCAGTTCTTC
CASSVANEQFF
>NA|TRBV4-1|NA|TRBJ2-3
TGCGCCAGCAGCCAAGTTCCGGGGCAAGGCACAGATACGCAGTATTTT
CASSQVPGQGTDTQYF
>few|TRBV11-2|NA|TRBJ2-1
TGTGCCAGCAGCTTAGATCTAGGGGGGTCCTACAATGAGCAGTTCTTC
CASSLDLGGSYNEQFF
>NA|TRBV11-2|TRBD1|TRBJ1-2
TGTGCCAGCAGCTTAAGGGGGACAGGGGGCGACTATGGCTACACCTTC
CASSLRGTGGDYGYTF